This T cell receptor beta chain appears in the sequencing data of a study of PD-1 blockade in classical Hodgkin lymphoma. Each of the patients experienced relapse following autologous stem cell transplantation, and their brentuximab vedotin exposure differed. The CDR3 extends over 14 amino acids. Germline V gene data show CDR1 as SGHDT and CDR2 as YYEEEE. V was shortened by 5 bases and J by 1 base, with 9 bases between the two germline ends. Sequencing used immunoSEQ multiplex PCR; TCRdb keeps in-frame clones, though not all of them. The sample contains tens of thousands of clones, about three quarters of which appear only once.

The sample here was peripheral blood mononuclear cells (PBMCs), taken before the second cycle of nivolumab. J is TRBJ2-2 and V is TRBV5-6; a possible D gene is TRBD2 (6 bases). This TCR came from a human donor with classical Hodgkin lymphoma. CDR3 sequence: CASRGSGNTGELFF. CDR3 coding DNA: TGTGCCAGCAGGGGTAGCGGGAACACCGGGGAGCTGTTTTTT.